This is a list of T cell receptor beta chains from one sample in a study of blood T cell repertoires in COVID-19. Assay used: immunoSEQ multiplex PCR; TCRdb lists only in-frame clones, some missing. The sample shows about 190,000 clones, about 80% of them seen only once. Material: peripheral blood. The receptors were gathered from a woman aged 70-85 years with acute or convalescent COVID-19. CDR3s include the opening cysteine and the closing phenylalanine or tryptophan. Each record gives: J gene, V gene, CDR3 length, CDR3 protein.

j_gene: TRBJ1-4; v_gene: TRBV5-1; len: 14; CDR3aa: CASRSQGVNEKLFF
j_gene: TRBJ2-3; v_gene: TRBV2; len: 11; CDR3aa: CASSFKDTQYF
j_gene: TRBJ2-7; v_gene: TRBV5-1; len: 15; CDR3aa: CASSLTPGLYYEQYF
j_gene: TRBJ2-1; v_gene: TRBV3-1/TRBV3-2; len: 15; CDR3aa: CASSHWAGGSNEQFF
j_gene: TRBJ1-5; v_gene: TRBV7-2; len: 14; CDR3aa: CASSLGGNLQPQHF
j_gene: TRBJ1-3; v_gene: TRBV19; len: 16; CDR3aa: CASSPIRGFSGNTIYF
j_gene: TRBJ1-1; v_gene: TRBV7-8; len: 16; CDR3aa: CASSLVVMGGIAEAFF
j_gene: TRBJ2-1; v_gene: TRBV4-2; len: 17; CDR3aa: CASSQELAGGPLSEQFF
j_gene: TRBJ2-3; v_gene: TRBV3-1/TRBV3-2; len: 16; CDR3aa: CASSHLSGSSTDTQYF
j_gene: TRBJ2-2; v_gene: TRBV9; len: 15; CDR3aa: CASSSGTAYTGELFF
j_gene: TRBJ2-5; v_gene: TRBV5-4; len: 15; CDR3aa: CASRPRGSVQETQYF
j_gene: TRBJ1-2; v_gene: TRBV30; len: 15; CDR3aa: CAWILRAGGKKGYTF
j_gene: TRBJ1-1; v_gene: TRBV11-2; len: 15; CDR3aa: CASSRNWDRRTEAFF
j_gene: TRBJ2-2; v_gene: TRBV5-1; len: 15; CDR3aa: CASSFQQANTGELFF
j_gene: TRBJ2-1; v_gene: TRBV2; len: 15; CDR3aa: CASSGGLAAYNEQFF
j_gene: TRBJ1-5; v_gene: TRBV7-8; len: 13; CDR3aa: CASSLLRNQPQHF
j_gene: TRBJ2-3; v_gene: TRBV24-1; len: 16; CDR3aa: CATSDPWREMKDTQYF
j_gene: TRBJ1-6; v_gene: TRBV12-3/TRBV12-4; len: 13; CDR3aa: CASSLINYSPLHF
j_gene: TRBJ2-5; v_gene: TRBV5-1; len: 16; CDR3aa: CASSLNVQGHSETQYF
j_gene: TRBJ1-2; v_gene: TRBV5-1; len: 14; CDR3aa: CASSLDQGGYGYTF
j_gene: TRBJ1-1; v_gene: TRBV4-1; len: 13; CDR3aa: CASSQPRNTEAFF
j_gene: TRBJ1-2; v_gene: TRBV2; len: 12; CDR3aa: CASSPENYGYTF
j_gene: TRBJ2-7; v_gene: TRBV19; len: 15; CDR3aa: CASSIFGGSIYEQYF
j_gene: TRBJ2-7; v_gene: TRBV2; len: 14; CDR3aa: CASSEHFSTYEQYF
j_gene: TRBJ2-1; v_gene: TRBV6-5; len: 14; CDR3aa: CASRQREVYNEQFF
j_gene: TRBJ2-1; v_gene: TRBV18; len: 17; CDR3aa: CASSPPGGRGSGNEQFF
j_gene: TRBJ2-2; v_gene: TRBV7-3; len: 16; CDR3aa: CASSLIAGIGVGELFF
j_gene: TRBJ2-3; v_gene: TRBV28; len: 13; CDR3aa: CASRGTGLDTQYF
j_gene: TRBJ2-7; v_gene: TRBV9; len: 16; CDR3aa: CASSVNTGTGVNEQYF
j_gene: TRBJ2-3; v_gene: TRBV9; len: 15; CDR3aa: CASSSRLAGTDTQYF
j_gene: TRBJ1-5; v_gene: TRBV19; len: 17; CDR3aa: CASRTWQAGASNQPQHF
j_gene: TRBJ2-7; v_gene: TRBV5-5; len: 17; CDR3aa: CASGPSGLAGVAYEQYF
j_gene: TRBJ2-7; v_gene: TRBV6-1; len: 16; CDR3aa: CASSDYGGQVHYEQYF
j_gene: TRBJ2-7; v_gene: TRBV19; len: 15; CDR3aa: CASSTPRDRAHEQYF
j_gene: TRBJ2-1; v_gene: TRBV30; len: 11; CDR3aa: CAWSVGTRRFF
j_gene: TRBJ1-6; v_gene: TRBV15; len: 17; CDR3aa: CATSRDNSGEYNSPLHF
j_gene: TRBJ1-4; v_gene: TRBV7-9; len: 16; CDR3aa: CASSLGQGRANEKLFF
j_gene: TRBJ1-1; v_gene: TRBV7-3; len: 14; CDR3aa: CASSTGTGAPEAFF
j_gene: TRBJ1-2; v_gene: TRBV19; len: 13; CDR3aa: CASSINRDGGYTF
j_gene: TRBJ2-1; v_gene: TRBV3-1/TRBV3-2; len: 16; CDR3aa: CASSQIGRASYNEQFF
j_gene: TRBJ1-2; v_gene: TRBV5-6; len: 12; CDR3aa: CASSLGGYGYTF
j_gene: TRBJ1-5; v_gene: TRBV19; len: 15; CDR3aa: CASSIPPGGDQPQHF
j_gene: TRBJ2-7; v_gene: TRBV6-1; len: 18; CDR3aa: CASSELLKKRERPYEQYF
j_gene: TRBJ2-1; v_gene: TRBV5-6; len: 15; CDR3aa: CASSFLGLARNEQFF
j_gene: TRBJ1-3; v_gene: TRBV4-2; len: 16; CDR3aa: CASQRGGQSSGNTIYF
j_gene: TRBJ1-2; v_gene: TRBV27; len: 16; CDR3aa: CASSLRGRDIVYGYTF
j_gene: TRBJ1-1; v_gene: TRBV6-1; len: 13; CDR3aa: CASSEAYRDRAFF
j_gene: TRBJ2-1; v_gene: TRBV2; len: 14; CDR3aa: CASRHRVLDNEQFF
j_gene: TRBJ2-5; v_gene: TRBV30; len: 15; CDR3aa: CAWGSGTSGRETQYF
j_gene: TRBJ1-3; v_gene: TRBV6-5; len: 12; CDR3aa: CAIRASGNTIYF
j_gene: TRBJ2-3; v_gene: TRBV2; len: 15; CDR3aa: CASRLTSQGTDTQYF